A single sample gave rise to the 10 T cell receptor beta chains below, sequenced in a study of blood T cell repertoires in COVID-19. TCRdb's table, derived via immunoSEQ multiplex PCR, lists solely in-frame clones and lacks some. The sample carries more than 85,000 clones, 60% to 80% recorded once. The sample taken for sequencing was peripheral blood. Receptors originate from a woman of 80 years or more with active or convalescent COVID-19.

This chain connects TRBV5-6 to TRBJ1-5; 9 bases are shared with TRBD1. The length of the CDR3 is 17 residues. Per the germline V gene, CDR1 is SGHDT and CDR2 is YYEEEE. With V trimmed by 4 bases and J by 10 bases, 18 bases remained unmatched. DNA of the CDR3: TGTGCCAGCAGCCTGTACTGGGGACAGGGATCAATCAGCCCCCAGCATTTT. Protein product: CASSLYWGQGSISPQHF.

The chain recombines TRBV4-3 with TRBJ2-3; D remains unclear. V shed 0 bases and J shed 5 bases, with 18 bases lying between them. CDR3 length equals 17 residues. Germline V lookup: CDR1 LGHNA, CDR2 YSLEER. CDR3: CASSQDITTYRLDTQYF. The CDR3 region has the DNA TGCGCCAGCAGCCAAGATATAACTACCTACCGTCTAGATACGCAGTATTTT.

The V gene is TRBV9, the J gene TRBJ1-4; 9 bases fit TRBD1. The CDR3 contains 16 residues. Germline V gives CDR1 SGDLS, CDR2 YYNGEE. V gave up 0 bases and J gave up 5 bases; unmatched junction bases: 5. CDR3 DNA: TGTGCCAGCAGCGTAGGACAGGGGGGACAAAATGAAAAACTGTTTTTT. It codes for CASSVGQGGQNEKLFF. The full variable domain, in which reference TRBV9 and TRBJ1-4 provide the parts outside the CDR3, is DSGVTQTPKHLITATGQRVTLRCSPRSGDLSVYWYQQSLDQGLQFLIQYYNGEERAKGNILERFSAQQFPDLHSELNLSSLELGDSALYFCASSVGQGGQNEKLFFGSGTQLSVL.

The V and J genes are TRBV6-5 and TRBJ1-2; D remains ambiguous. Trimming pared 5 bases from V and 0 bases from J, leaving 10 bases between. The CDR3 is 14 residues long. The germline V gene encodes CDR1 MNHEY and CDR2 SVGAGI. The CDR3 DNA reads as TGTGCCAGCAGTAAGCGGGAGGCTAACTATGGCTACACCTTC. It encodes CASSKREANYGYTF.

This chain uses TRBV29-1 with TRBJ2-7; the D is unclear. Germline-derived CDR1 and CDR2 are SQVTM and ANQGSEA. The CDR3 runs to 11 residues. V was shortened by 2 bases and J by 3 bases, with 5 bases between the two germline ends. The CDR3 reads CSVEINYEQYF. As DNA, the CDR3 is TGCAGCGTTGAAATCAACTACGAGCAGTACTTC.

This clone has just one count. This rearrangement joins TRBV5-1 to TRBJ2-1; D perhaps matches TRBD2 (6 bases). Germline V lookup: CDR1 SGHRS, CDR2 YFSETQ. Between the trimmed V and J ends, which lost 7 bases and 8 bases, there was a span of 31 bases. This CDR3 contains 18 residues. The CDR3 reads CASAAEGISSRGEDEQFF. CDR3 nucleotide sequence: TGCGCCAGCGCTGCAGAGGGAATTAGCAGTCGCGGGGAGGATGAGCAGTTCTTC.

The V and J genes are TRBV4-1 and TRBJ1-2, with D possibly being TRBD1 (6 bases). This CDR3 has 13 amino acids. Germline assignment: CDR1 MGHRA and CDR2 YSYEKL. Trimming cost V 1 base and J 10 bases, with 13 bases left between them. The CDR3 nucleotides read TGCGCCAGCAGCCAAGGACCCGGGGGGCTCTACACCTTC. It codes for CASSQGPGGLYTF.

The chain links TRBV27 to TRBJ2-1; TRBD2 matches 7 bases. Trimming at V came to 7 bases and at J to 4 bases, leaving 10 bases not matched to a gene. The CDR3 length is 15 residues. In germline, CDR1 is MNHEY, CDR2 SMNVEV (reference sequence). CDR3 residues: CASTPSGAWYNEQFF. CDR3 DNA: TGTGCCAGCACCCCAAGCGGGGCATGGTACAATGAGCAGTTCTTC.

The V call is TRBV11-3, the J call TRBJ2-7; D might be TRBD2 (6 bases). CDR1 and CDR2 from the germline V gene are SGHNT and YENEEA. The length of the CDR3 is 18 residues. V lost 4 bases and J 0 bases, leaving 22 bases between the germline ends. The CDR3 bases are TGTGCCAGCAGCTCAGATTCCGCCGGGACTGGGGTCTCCTACGAGCAGTACTTC. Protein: CASSSDSAGTGVSYEQYF.

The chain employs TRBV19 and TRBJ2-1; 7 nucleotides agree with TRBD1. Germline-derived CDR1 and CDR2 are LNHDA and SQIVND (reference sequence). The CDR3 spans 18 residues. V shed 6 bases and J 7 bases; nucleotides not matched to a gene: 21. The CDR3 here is CASSPHRDRGPRGNEQFF. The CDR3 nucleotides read TGTGCCAGTAGCCCGCACCGGGACAGAGGGCCAAGGGGGAATGAGCAGTTCTTC.